This TCR beta chain is from a study of T-cell memory formation after mild COVID-19. Whole-study findings and limits: Most CD4+ clones that shrank were in CM and EM, while CD8+ ones turned up in EMRA.

About this clonotype: Its specificity is not known.

This CDR3 contains 12 residues. The V end was cut by 2 bases, the J end by 4 bases, with 4 bases between. The V gene's germline CDR1 is SGHTA and CDR2 FQGTGA. Libraries for TCRalpha and TCRbeta carried sample barcodes and unique molecular identifiers via 5'RACE. One entry per CDR3 protein, called by TCRdb with MiXCR from the 5' RACE reads. The sample shows roughly 190,000 distinct CDR3 sequences, more than 9% of them seen only once. This clonotype originated in a man between 18 and 35 years old who had mild COVID-19 (a few samples of this study predate the infection). Cell type and time point are not known. V gene TRBV7-3 combines with J gene TRBJ2-3; D uncertain. The sequenced sample consisted of PBMCs or a T cell subset sorted from them (not recorded which). The DNA of the CDR3 is TGTGCCAGCAGCTTACAGCCAGATACGCAGTATTTT. Its protein product is CASSLQPDTQYF.